The next 11 T cell receptor beta chains were all read from a single sample in a study of T cell responses to AZD1222 COVID-19 vaccine. Sequencing used immunoSEQ multiplex PCR; TCRdb keeps in-frame clones, though not all of them. Found here are 97,000 or so clones, approximately 91% of them singletons; the top ten hold 6.5% to 8.5%. Sequenced here: peripheral blood, sampled 28 days after the second AZD1222 dose. The receptor source for this set is an adult who received the AZD1222 COVID-19 vaccine.

V usage is TRBV5-1 and J usage is TRBJ2-2, with TRBD2 identical over 11 bases. The germline V gene encodes CDR1 SGHRS and CDR2 YFSETQ. V gave up 0 bases and J gave up 4 bases; unmatched junction bases: 8. The CDR3 runs to 18 residues. This chain's CDR3 is CASSLALLAGAGTGELFF. The CDR3 region has the DNA TGCGCCAGCAGCTTGGCCTTACTAGCGGGAGCAGGCACCGGGGAGCTGTTTTTT.

V and J are TRBV7-9 and TRBJ2-2; D is possibly TRBD1 (6 bases). There are 15 residues in the CDR3. V lost 10 bases and J lost 6, with 21 bases in between. Germline V gives CDR1 SEHNR, CDR2 FQNEAQ (reference sequence). As DNA, the CDR3 is TGTGCCACCCGAGACAGGTTACAGGAGTCCGGGGAGCTGTTTTTT. It is translated as CATRDRLQESGELFF.

The V call is TRBV6-5, the J call TRBJ1-1; D not certain. This CDR3 is 15 amino acids long. Germline values: CDR1 MNHEY, CDR2 SVGAGI. Trimming removed 8 bases from V and 4 bases from J, with 20 bases in between. The CDR3 loop is CASGPHNSMGTEAFF. The CDR3 coding sequence is TGTGCCAGCGGACCCCATAACAGCATGGGCACTGAAGCTTTCTTT.

This clone was seen only once. The V and J genes are TRBV27 and TRBJ2-7; a possible D gene is TRBD1 (5 bases). Trimming pared 6 bases from V and 1 base from J, leaving 19 bases between. The CDR3 is 16 amino acids. In germline, CDR1 is MNHEY, CDR2 SMNVEV (reference sequence). The CDR3 reads CASRPIVSRESYEQYF. The CDR3 DNA reads TGTGCCAGCAGACCGATAGTCTCCAGGGAATCCTACGAGCAGTACTTC.

The chain uses TRBV7-9 and TRBJ2-2; D not certain. The CDR3 totals 15 residues. With 4 bases removed from V and 2 bases from J, the gap between germline ends came to 11 bases. Per the germline V gene, CDR1 is SEHNR and CDR2 is FQNEAQ (reference sequence). CDR3 protein: CASSSGIINTGELFF. Written as DNA, the CDR3 is TGTGCCAGCAGCTCTGGGATTATTAACACCGGGGAGCTGTTTTTT.

The rearrangement uses TRBV7-9 and TRBJ1-5; no firm D call. With 5 bases removed from V and 2 bases from J, the gap between germline ends came to 19 bases. CDR3 length: 17 residues. Germline V gene lookup returns CDR1 SEHNR and CDR2 FQNEAQ (reference sequence). Here the CDR3 reads CASSRDQTGLGNQPQHF. CDR3 DNA: TGTGCCAGCAGCCGAGATCAGACCGGCCTCGGCAATCAGCCCCAGCATTTT.

CDR3 sequence reads: CASSTDLWEQYF. The CDR3 DNA sequence: TGTGCCAGCAGTACCGACTTGTGGGAGCAGTACTTC. The chain is built from TRBV6-2 or TRBV6-3 and TRBJ2-7; no clear D. This CDR3 comprises 12 residues. Trimming removed 5 bases at V and 7 bases at J, with 12 bases between. Germline-derived CDR1 and CDR2 are MNHEY and SVGEGT.

This clone showed up just once. The chain carries TRBV28 and TRBJ1-5; TRBD1 matches at 8 bases. V trimming: 3 bases; J trimming: 4 bases; junction bases outside the gene matches: 5. The CDR3 sequence is 15 residues long. Germline-derived CDR1 and CDR2 are MDHEN and SYDVKM. The CDR3 DNA reads as TGTGCCAGCAGTTTTCCCAGGGGGCGAAATCAGCCCCAGCATTTT. Translation: CASSFPRGRNQPQHF.

The V and J genes are TRBV6-2 or TRBV6-3 and TRBJ2-3; 7 bases align to TRBD2. Per the germline V gene, CDR1 is MNHEY and CDR2 is SVGEGT. The CDR3 is 16 residues long. Trimming cost V 5 bases and J 2 bases; bases outside gene matches: 10. In DNA form, the CDR3 reads TGTGCCAGCAGTCCCCTAGGGCTAGCGGACACAGATACGCAGTATTTT. Its protein product is CASSPLGLADTDTQYF.

The CDR3 spells CASSHGGGLVTEAFF. In DNA form, the CDR3 reads TGTGCCAGCAGTCATGGGGGGGGACTGGTCACTGAAGCTTTCTTT. This sequence joins TRBV6-5 and TRBJ1-1; D is perhaps TRBD1 (5 bases). The CDR3 consists of 15 residues. V shed 5 bases and J shed 4 bases, with 17 bases lying between them. Germline V gene sequence: CDR1 MNHEY, CDR2 SVGAGI.

The chain carries TRBV6-5 and TRBJ1-1, with 7 bases identical to TRBD1. The CDR3 spans 12 residues. The ends lost 5 bases at V and 6 bases at J; junction bases unmatched: 3. Germline values: CDR1 MNHEY, CDR2 SVGAGI. CDR3 in DNA: TGTGCCAGCAGTCATGACAGGGCTGAAGCTTTCTTT. Translating gives CASSHDRAEAFF.